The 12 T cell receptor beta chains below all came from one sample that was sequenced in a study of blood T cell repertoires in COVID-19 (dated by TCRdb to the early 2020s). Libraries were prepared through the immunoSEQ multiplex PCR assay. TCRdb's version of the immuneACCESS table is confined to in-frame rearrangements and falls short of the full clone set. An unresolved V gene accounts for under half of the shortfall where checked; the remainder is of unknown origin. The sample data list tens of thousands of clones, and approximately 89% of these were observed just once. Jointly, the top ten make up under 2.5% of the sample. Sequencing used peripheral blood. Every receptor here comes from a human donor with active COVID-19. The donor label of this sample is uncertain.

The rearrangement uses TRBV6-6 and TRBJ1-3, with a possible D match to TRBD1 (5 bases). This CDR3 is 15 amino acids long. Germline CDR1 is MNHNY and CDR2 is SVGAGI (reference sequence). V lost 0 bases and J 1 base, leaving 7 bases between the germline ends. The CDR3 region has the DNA TGTGCCAGCAGTTACTCGGGGCCTTCTGGAAACACCATATATTTT. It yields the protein CASSYSGPSGNTIYF.

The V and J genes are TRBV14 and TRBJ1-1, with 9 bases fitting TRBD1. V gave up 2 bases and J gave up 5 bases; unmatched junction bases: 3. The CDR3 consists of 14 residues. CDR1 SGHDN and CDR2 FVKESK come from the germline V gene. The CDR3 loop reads CASSQQQGATEAFF. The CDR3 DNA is TGTGCCAGCAGCCAACAACAGGGGGCGACTGAAGCTTTCTTT.

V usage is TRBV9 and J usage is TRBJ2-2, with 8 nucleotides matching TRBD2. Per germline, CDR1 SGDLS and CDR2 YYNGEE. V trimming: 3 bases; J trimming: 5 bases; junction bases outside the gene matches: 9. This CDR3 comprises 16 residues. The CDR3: CASSEARGGRTGELFF. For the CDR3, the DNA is TGTGCCAGCAGCGAGGCCCGGGGGGGCCGGACCGGGGAGCTGTTTTTT.

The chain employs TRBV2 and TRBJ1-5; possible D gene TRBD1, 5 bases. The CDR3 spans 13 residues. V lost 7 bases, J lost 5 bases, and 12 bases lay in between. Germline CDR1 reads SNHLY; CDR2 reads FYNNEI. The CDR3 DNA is TGTGCCAGCACCCTAATAGGGGATCAGCCCCAGCATTTT. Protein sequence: CASTLIGDQPQHF.

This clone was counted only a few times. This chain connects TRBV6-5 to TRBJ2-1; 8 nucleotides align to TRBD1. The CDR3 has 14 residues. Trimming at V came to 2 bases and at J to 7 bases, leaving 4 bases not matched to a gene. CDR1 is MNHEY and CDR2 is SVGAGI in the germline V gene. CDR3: CASSYGQGWNEQFF. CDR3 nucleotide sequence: TGTGCCAGCAGTTACGGACAGGGTTGGAATGAGCAGTTCTTC.

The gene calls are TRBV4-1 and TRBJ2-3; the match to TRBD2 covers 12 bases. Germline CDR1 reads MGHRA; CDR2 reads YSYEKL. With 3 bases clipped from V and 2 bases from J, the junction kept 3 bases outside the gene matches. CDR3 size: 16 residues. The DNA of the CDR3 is TGCGCCAGCAGCCAGGCTAGCGGGGGGGCCACAGATACGCAGTATTTT. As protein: CASSQASGGATDTQYF.

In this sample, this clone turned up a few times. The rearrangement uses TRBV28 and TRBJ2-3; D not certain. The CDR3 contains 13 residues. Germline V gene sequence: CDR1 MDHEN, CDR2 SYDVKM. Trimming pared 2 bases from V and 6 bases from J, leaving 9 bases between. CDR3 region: CASSLRLADTQYF. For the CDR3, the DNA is TGTGCCAGCAGTTTACGATTAGCTGATACGCAGTATTTT.

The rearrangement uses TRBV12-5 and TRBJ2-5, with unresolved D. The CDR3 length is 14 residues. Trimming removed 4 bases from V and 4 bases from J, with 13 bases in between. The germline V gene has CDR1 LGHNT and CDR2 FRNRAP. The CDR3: CASGSWAGRETQYF. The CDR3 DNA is TGTGCTAGTGGTTCCTGGGCTGGAAGAGAGACCCAGTACTTC.

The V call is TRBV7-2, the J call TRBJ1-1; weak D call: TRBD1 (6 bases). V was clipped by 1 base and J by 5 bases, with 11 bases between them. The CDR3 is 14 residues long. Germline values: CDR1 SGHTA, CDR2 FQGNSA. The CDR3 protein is CASSLEGQGTEAFF. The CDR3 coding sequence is TGTGCCAGCAGCTTAGAGGGTCAGGGGACTGAAGCTTTCTTT. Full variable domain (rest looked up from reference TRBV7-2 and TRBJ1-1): GAGVSQSPSNKVTEKGKDVELRCDPISGHTALYWYRQSLGQGLEFLIYFQGNSAPDKSGLPSDRFSAERTGGSVSTLTIQRTQQEDSAVYLCASSLEGQGTEAFFGQGTRLTVV.

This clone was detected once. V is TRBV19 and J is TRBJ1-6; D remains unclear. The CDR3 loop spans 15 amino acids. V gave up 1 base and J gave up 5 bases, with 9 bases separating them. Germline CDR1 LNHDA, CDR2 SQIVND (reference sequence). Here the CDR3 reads CASSIASGDNSPLHF. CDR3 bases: TGTGCCAGTAGTATAGCCTCAGGTGATAATTCACCCCTCCACTTT.

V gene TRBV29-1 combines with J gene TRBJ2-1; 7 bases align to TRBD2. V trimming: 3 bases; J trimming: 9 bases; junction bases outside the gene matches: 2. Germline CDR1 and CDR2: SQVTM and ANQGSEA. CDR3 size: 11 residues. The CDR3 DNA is TGCAGCGTTGAGAGGGAGGGTGAGCAGTTCTTC. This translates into CSVEREGEQFF.

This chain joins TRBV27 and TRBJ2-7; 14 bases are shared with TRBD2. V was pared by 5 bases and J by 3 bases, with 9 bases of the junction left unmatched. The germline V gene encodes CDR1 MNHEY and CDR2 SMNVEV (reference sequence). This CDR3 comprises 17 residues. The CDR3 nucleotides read TGTGCCAGCAGTCCGAGTTGGACTAGCGGGGGGTACTACGAGCAGTACTTC. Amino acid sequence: CASSPSWTSGGYYEQYF.